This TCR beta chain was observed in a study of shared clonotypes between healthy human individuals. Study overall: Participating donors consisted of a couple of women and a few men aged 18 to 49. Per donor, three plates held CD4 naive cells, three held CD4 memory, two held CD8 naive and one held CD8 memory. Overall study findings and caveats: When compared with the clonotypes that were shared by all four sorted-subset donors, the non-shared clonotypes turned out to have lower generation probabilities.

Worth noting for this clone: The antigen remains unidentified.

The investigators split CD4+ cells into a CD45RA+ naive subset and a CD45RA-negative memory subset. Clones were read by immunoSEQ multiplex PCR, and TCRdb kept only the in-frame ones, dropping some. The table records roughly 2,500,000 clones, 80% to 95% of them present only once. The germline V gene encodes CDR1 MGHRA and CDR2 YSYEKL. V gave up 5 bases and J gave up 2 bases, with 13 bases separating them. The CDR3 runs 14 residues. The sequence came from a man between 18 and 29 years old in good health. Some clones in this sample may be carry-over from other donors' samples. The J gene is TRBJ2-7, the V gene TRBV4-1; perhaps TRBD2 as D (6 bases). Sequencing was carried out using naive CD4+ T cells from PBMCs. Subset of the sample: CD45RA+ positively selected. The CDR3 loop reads CASSSRGEAYEQYF. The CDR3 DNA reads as TGCGCCAGCAGCTCCCGTGGGGAGGCCTACGAGCAGTACTTC.